The 32 T cell receptor beta chains reported below all come from one sample, sequenced in a study of CD8 T cells in Susac syndrome. A quantity of roughly 0.5 to 1 ug RNA underwent reverse transcription using random hexamers. TCRdb ran MiXCR on the immunoSEQ multiplex PCR reads and lists one entry per CDR3 protein. This sample has 120,000 to 150,000 distinct CDR3 sequences; approximately 93% occur once, and the top ten carry more than 0.065%. Source material: CD4+ T cells from PBMCs. These receptors came from a human donor in good health.

This rearrangement joins TRBV6-2 or TRBV6-3 to TRBJ2-5; D remains ambiguous. The germline gives CDR1 MNHEY, CDR2 SVGEGT. This CDR3 contains 14 residues. Trimming removed 2 bases at V and 5 bases at J, with 12 bases between. The CDR3 sequence is CASSYRDPQETQYF. In DNA, the CDR3 is TGTGCCAGCAGTTACCGAGACCCTCAGGAGACCCAGTACTTC.

The chain's CDR3 is CAIYQPGEAYGYTF. CDR3 nucleotides: TGTGCCATCTATCAACCGGGGGAGGCCTATGGCTACACCTTC. The chain is built from TRBV19 and TRBJ1-2; TRBD1 might be the D (5 bases). CDR3 length: 14 residues. Germline-derived CDR1 and CDR2 are LNHDA and SQIVND (reference sequence). Trimming took 10 bases from V and 4 from J, leaving 19 bases between them.

This clonotype was counted only a few times. This chain uses TRBV29-1 with TRBJ1-1; TRBD1 might be the D (5 bases). The CDR3 spans 13 residues. The ends were cut back, 5 bases at V and 1 base at J, with 11 bases in the middle. The germline gives CDR1 SQVTM, CDR2 ANQGSEA. CDR3 protein: CSVWGSGNTEAFF. Written as DNA, the CDR3 is TGCAGCGTTTGGGGGTCCGGGAACACTGAAGCTTTCTTT.

This sequence joins TRBV4-2 and TRBJ2-3; D unclear. Germline CDR1 LGHNA, CDR2 YNFKEQ. The CDR3 consists of 15 residues. The V and J ends lost 0 bases and 4 bases respectively, with 11 bases between them. Here the CDR3 reads CASSQEYSSPDTQYF. CDR3 nucleotide sequence: TGTGCCAGCAGCCAAGAGTACAGCAGCCCAGATACGCAGTATTTT.

The CDR3 reads CASSIRGQVSYEQYF. The CDR3 nucleotides read TGTGCCAGTAGTATAAGGGGACAGGTCTCCTACGAGCAGTACTTC. The chain recombines TRBV19 with TRBJ2-7; 8 bases are a match to TRBD1. This CDR3 spans 15 amino acids. The germline gives CDR1 LNHDA, CDR2 SQIVND (reference sequence). V was clipped by 2 bases and J by 0 bases; unmatched bases: 3.

V gene TRBV5-1 combines with J gene TRBJ2-2; 8 nucleotides agree with TRBD2. Unmatched junction bases numbered 7, after V lost 3 bases and J lost 3 bases. The CDR3 extends over 16 amino acids. Per the germline V gene, CDR1 is SGHRS and CDR2 is YFSETQ. This chain's CDR3 is CASSSTGTSHTGELFF. CDR3 DNA: TGCGCCAGCAGCTCTACCGGGACTAGTCACACCGGGGAGCTGTTTTTT.

This chain connects TRBV3-1 to TRBJ2-6; D is uncertain. With 0 bases removed from V and 2 bases from J, the gap between germline ends came to 8 bases. Looked up from germline, CDR1 is LGHDT and CDR2 is YNNKEL (reference sequence). The CDR3 contains 16 residues. This CDR3 is CASSQEPAPGANVLTF. The CDR3, as DNA: TGTGCCAGCAGCCAAGAACCGGCTCCTGGGGCCAACGTCCTGACTTTC.

The chain joins TRBV7-6 to TRBJ2-3; 9 bases fit TRBD2. This CDR3 is 17 amino acids long. J gave up 2 bases and V 1 base, and 7 bases lay outside the gene matches. Germline CDR1 reads SGHVS; CDR2 reads FNYEAQ. CDR3 sequence (DNA): TGTGCCAGCAGCTTAGGGGCTAGCGGGACCAACACAGATACGCAGTATTTT. It encodes CASSLGASGTNTDTQYF.

The J gene is TRBJ1-1, the V gene TRBV5-1; D might be TRBD1 (6 bases). V lost 5 bases, J lost 1 base, and 24 bases lay in between. The germline V gene encodes CDR1 SGHRS and CDR2 YFSETQ. CDR3 size: 18 residues. The CDR3 spells CASRIRPNRVNPNTEAFF. CDR3 DNA: TGCGCCAGCAGGATTAGACCCAACAGGGTAAACCCGAACACTGAAGCTTTCTTT.

The count of this clonotype is one. The V and J genes are TRBV7-2 and TRBJ2-5; 8 positions agree with TRBD1. Germline-derived CDR1 and CDR2 are SGHTA and FQGNSA. V shed 4 bases, J shed 2 bases, and the junction held 6 bases outside the gene matches. This CDR3 is built from 15 residues. CDR3 amino acids: CASSSNGDRQETQYF. CDR3 nucleotides: TGTGCCAGCAGCTCTAATGGGGACAGGCAAGAGACCCAGTACTTC.

This clonotype was seen once. CDR3 amino acids: CASSFDARQRLAGGETQYF. CDR3 nucleotides: TGTGCCAGCAGTTTCGACGCTCGACAGCGACTAGCGGGAGGGGAGACCCAGTACTTC. The J gene is TRBJ2-5, the V gene TRBV12-3 or TRBV12-4; TRBD2 matches at 14 bases. CDR3 length equals 19 residues. J lost 5 bases, V lost 3 bases, and 14 bases had no gene match.

In this sample, this clonotype turned up once. This sequence joins TRBV20-1 and TRBJ2-7, with D perhaps matching TRBD1 (6 bases). In germline, CDR1 is DFQATT, CDR2 SNEGSKA (reference sequence). This CDR3 has 13 residues. The V end lost 6 bases, the J end lost 2 bases, and 14 bases lay between the germline ends. The CDR3 DNA reads TGCAGTGCCTTAGCGACAGGTCCCTACGAGCAGTACTTC. Protein product: CSALATGPYEQYF.

The V and J genes are TRBV14 and TRBJ2-7; 16 bases agree with TRBD2. V shed 4 bases, J shed 2 bases, and the junction held 11 bases outside the gene matches. This CDR3 contains 19 residues. Germline V gives CDR1 SGHDN, CDR2 FVKESK. The CDR3 DNA is TGTGCCAGCAGCCTCGGGACTAGCGGGAGGGCGTACCCCGCCTACGAGCAGTACTTC. Translating gives CASSLGTSGRAYPAYEQYF.

The chain has TRBV12-3 or TRBV12-4 and TRBJ2-7, with 9 positions matching TRBD2. The CDR3 loop spans 13 amino acids. After removal of 6 bases from V and 3 bases from J, the junction contained 3 bases not matched to a gene. CDR3 residues: CASRPSGNYEQYF. In DNA form, the CDR3 reads TGTGCCAGCAGGCCTAGCGGGAACTACGAGCAGTACTTC.

The chain carries TRBV2 and TRBJ2-3; D may be TRBD1 or TRBD2 (5 bases each). Deletions cut 10 bases from V and 2 bases from J, with 16 bases between. The germline V gene encodes CDR1 SNHLY and CDR2 FYNNEI. This CDR3 comprises 14 residues. The CDR3 DNA reads as TGTGCCACTCCCTCCCGGGACCACACAGATACGCAGTATTTT. Translated: CATPSRDHTDTQYF. The complete variable domain, with remaining parts taken from reference TRBV2 and TRBJ2-3, reads EPEVTQTPSHQVTQMGQEVILRCVPISNHLYFYWYRQILGQKVEFLVSFYNNEISEKSEIFDDQFSVERPDGSNFTLKIRSTKLEDSAMYFCATPSRDHTDTQYFGPGTRLTVL.

V usage is TRBV18 and J usage is TRBJ2-7; the D is unclear. The CDR3 consists of 13 residues. Trimming left V 6 bases short and J 3 bases short, with 12 bases between. Germline CDR1 and CDR2: KGHSH and LQKENI. The CDR3 coding sequence is TGTGCCAGCTCTCGAGACCTCAGCTACGAGCAGTACTTC. Amino acid sequence: CASSRDLSYEQYF.

This clonotype was observed once. The rearrangement links TRBV5-1 to TRBJ2-5; the D is unclear. The CDR3 length is 13 residues. CDR1 and CDR2 from the germline V gene are SGHRS and YFSETQ. Trimming cost V 1 base and J 3 bases, with 7 bases left between them. The CDR3 loop is CASSLPTKETQYF. CDR3 nucleotides: TGCGCCAGCAGCTTGCCCACAAAAGAGACCCAGTACTTC.

V gene TRBV2 combines with J gene TRBJ2-3, with 7 bases identical to TRBD2. This CDR3 has 15 residues. V lost 4 bases, J lost 10 bases, and 14 bases stayed unmatched. In germline, CDR1 is SNHLY, CDR2 FYNNEI. This CDR3 is CASSVLAEAIAAQYF. The CDR3 nucleotides are TGTGCCAGCAGTGTCCTAGCGGAGGCCATCGCGGCGCAGTATTTT.

V is TRBV6-5 and J is TRBJ2-1; weak D call: TRBD2 (6 bases). The CDR3 is 15 residues long. The germline CDR1 and CDR2 sequences are MNHEY and SVGAGI. Trimming removed 2 bases at V and 12 bases at J, with 20 bases between. The CDR3 loop is CASSYGKDYPGGQFF. The CDR3 DNA is TGTGCCAGCAGTTACGGCAAGGACTACCCGGGCGGGCAGTTCTTC.

The chain is built from TRBV27 and TRBJ2-1; D might be TRBD1 (5 bases). The V end lost 6 bases, the J end lost 4 bases, and 13 bases lay between the germline ends. Germline CDR1 and CDR2: MNHEY and SMNVEV (reference sequence). The CDR3 totals 14 residues. The CDR3 bases are TGTGCCAGCAGGTACTTGGGGCCTTACAATGAGCAGTTCTTC. This codes for CASRYLGPYNEQFF.

The V and J genes are TRBV7-2 and TRBJ1-2; 7 bases are shared with TRBD1. Losses at the gene ends were 5 bases for V and 4 bases for J; bases not matched to a gene: 7. This CDR3 comprises 14 residues. Germline-derived CDR1 and CDR2 are SGHTA and FQGNSA. The DNA for the CDR3 is TGTGCCAGCAGCCCCGGAGGGGGCACCTATGGCTACACCTTC. Translating it yields CASSPGGGTYGYTF.

The chain uses TRBV6-1 and TRBJ1-5; no firm D call. Germline CDR1 is MNHNS and CDR2 is SASEGT. CDR3 length: 13 residues. V was cut by 5 bases and J by 6 bases, with 11 bases left in between. CDR3 protein: CASSLHGAQPQHF. In DNA, the CDR3 is TGTGCCAGCAGTCTACATGGTGCTCAGCCCCAGCATTTT.

This chain uses TRBV20-1 with TRBJ2-5; TRBD2 matches 12 bases. V was pared by 5 bases and J by 5 bases, with 6 bases of the junction left unmatched. The CDR3 extends over 14 amino acids. Germline-derived CDR1 and CDR2 are DFQATT and SNEGSKA (reference sequence). The CDR3: CSAPTSGRTETQYF. CDR3 nucleotide sequence: TGCAGTGCTCCGACTAGCGGGAGAACGGAGACCCAGTACTTC.

V is TRBV7-6 and J is TRBJ1-5; no reliable D call. V was shortened by 2 bases and J by 6 bases, with 11 bases between the two germline ends. Per germline, CDR1 SGHVS and CDR2 FNYEAQ. The CDR3 is 14 residues long. The CDR3: CASSLTAGVQPQHF. CDR3 sequence (DNA): TGTGCCAGCAGCTTAACGGCGGGAGTTCAGCCCCAGCATTTT. The whole variable domain, filled in from reference TRBV7-6 and TRBJ1-5, reads GAGVSQSPRYKVTKRGQDVALRCDPISGHVSLYWYRQALGQGPEFLTYFNYEAQQDKSGLPNDRFSAERPEGSISTLTIQRTEQRDSAMYRCASSLTAGVQPQHFGDGTRLSIL.

The V gene is TRBV20-1, the J gene TRBJ2-1; 8 positions agree with TRBD2. CDR1 DFQATT and CDR2 SNEGSKA come from the germline V gene (reference sequence). The CDR3 has 17 amino acids. V dropped 4 bases and J dropped 5; count of bases not matched to a gene: 16. The CDR3 coding sequence is TGCAGTGCTACCGGACTAGCTGGAACGCCGGCAAACAATGAGCAGTTCTTC. This sequence encodes CSATGLAGTPANNEQFF.

V is TRBV27 and J is TRBJ1-5; no definite D call. Germline CDR1 reads MNHEY; CDR2 reads SMNVEV (reference sequence). The CDR3 loop spans 12 amino acids. The V end was cut by 6 bases, the J end by 3 bases, with 6 bases between. As DNA, the CDR3 is TGTGCCAGCAGGGGCTACAATCAGCCCCAGCATTTT. It codes for CASRGYNQPQHF.

J is TRBJ2-1 and V is TRBV12-3 or TRBV12-4; 7 bases line up with TRBD1. The CDR3 contains 15 residues. V lost 5 bases, J lost 5 bases, and 9 bases stayed unmatched. For the CDR3, the DNA is TGTGCCAGCAGTCTAAGACCGGGACAGAACAATGAGCAGTTCTTC. It yields the protein CASSLRPGQNNEQFF.

The chain carries TRBV5-6 and TRBJ1-1; TRBD1 might be the D (6 bases). Germline V CDR1 and CDR2: SGHDT, YYEEEE. The CDR3 consists of 15 residues. Trimming shortened V by 1 base and J by 2 bases, and 12 bases separated the two germline ends. CDR3 in amino acids: CASSLYAGANTEAFF. CDR3 sequence (DNA): TGTGCCAGCAGCTTGTACGCAGGGGCAAACACTGAAGCTTTCTTT.

The chain links TRBV18 to TRBJ1-5; D unresolved. V was trimmed by 3 bases and J by 2 bases, leaving 8 bases between them. The CDR3 sequence is 14 residues long. CDR1 is KGHSH, CDR2 LQKENI, per germline. In DNA form, the CDR3 reads TGTGCCAGCTCACCGTCAGGAGGCAATCAGCCCCAGCATTTT. Translated: CASSPSGGNQPQHF.

The chain carries TRBV5-6 and TRBJ2-3; 12 bases are shared with TRBD2. The CDR3 has 17 residues. V was pared by 0 bases and J by 5 bases, with 7 bases of the junction left unmatched. Germline lookup yields CDR1 SGHDT and CDR2 YYEEEE. CDR3 in DNA: TGTGCCAGCAGCTTGGCCCGACTAGCGGGAGCCGTAGATACGCAGTATTTT. It encodes CASSLARLAGAVDTQYF.

The chain couples TRBV5-4 to TRBJ1-2; a possible D gene is TRBD1 (5 bases). CDR3 size: 14 residues. Germline V gene lookup returns CDR1 SGHNT and CDR2 YYREEE (reference sequence). V was clipped by 0 bases and J by 8 bases, with 14 bases between them. In nucleotides, the CDR3 is TGTGCCAGCAGCTTGGTCGGGGCACTCAGGGGCTACACCTTC. It codes for CASSLVGALRGYTF.

V is TRBV28 and J is TRBJ2-3, with TRBD2 matching over 10 bases. In germline, CDR1 is MDHEN, CDR2 SYDVKM. The length of the CDR3 is 13 residues. Trimming took 8 bases from V and 3 from J; bases not matched to a gene: 2. The CDR3 DNA reads as TGTGCCAGCCAGGGACTAGCGACAGATACGCAGTATTTT. It specifies CASQGLATDTQYF.